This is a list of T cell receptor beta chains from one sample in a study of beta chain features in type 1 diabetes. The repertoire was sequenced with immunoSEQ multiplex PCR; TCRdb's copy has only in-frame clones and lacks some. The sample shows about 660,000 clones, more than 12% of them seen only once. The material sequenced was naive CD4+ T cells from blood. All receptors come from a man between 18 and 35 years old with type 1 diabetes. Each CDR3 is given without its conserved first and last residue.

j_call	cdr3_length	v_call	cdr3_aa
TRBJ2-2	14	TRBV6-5	ASSYSRVLNTGELF
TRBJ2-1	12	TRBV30	AWSRAASYNEQF
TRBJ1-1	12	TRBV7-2	ASSLGPENTEAF
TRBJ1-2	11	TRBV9	ASSVAALYGYT
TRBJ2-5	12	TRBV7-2	ASRTEQGRETQY
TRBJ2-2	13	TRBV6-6	ASSRPGQDTGELF
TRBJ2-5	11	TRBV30	AWSSQSQETQY
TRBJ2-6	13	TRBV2	ASSESFPGANVLT
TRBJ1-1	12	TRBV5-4	ASSSFLGGTEAF
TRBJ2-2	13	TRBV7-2	ASSLGHPGTGELF
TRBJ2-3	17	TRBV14	ASSHRSLHRDFPPDTQY
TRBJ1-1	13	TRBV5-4	ASSEGTGKGAEAF
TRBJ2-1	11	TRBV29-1	SVGGLGYNEQF
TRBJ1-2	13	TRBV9	ASSVAAEGGDGYT
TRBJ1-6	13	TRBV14	ASSSGGSYNSPLH
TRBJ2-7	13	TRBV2	ASSEGITTSYEQY
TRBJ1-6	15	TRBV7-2	ASRFRALLSYNSPLH
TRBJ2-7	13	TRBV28	ASSPGGQGSYEQY
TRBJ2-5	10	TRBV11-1	ASNERGETQY
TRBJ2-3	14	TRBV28	ASSLGGRRAGDTQY
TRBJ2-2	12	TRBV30	AWSASTNTGELF
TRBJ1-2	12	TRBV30	AWSVGAILSGYT
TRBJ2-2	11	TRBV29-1	SVAVTERGELF